The 14 T cell receptor beta chains below come from one sample, sequenced in a study of T cell repertoires in cytomegalovirus infection. These receptors' antigens are unknown. TCRdb re-derived calls from the reads in MiXCR, one entry per CDR3 protein. The table includes around 770,000 distinct CDR3 sequences, around 29% detected once. This material consisted of cultured CD8+ T cells from PBMCs, taken from culture after CMV antigen stimulation. The receptors stem from a human donor in good health (CMV status not recorded). Some clones in this sample may be carry-over from other donors' samples.

This clonotype has just a few counts. V gene TRBV18 combines with J gene TRBJ1-1; possible D gene TRBD1, 5 bases. This CDR3 has 15 amino acids. Trimming removed 4 bases at V and 4 bases at J, with 16 bases between. In germline, CDR1 is KGHSH, CDR2 LQKENI. The CDR3 loop is CASSLGTLLGTEAFF. CDR3 coding DNA: TGTGCCAGCTCACTCGGGACTCTTCTCGGCACTGAAGCTTTCTTT.

This clonotype has at least ten counts. V gene TRBV7-2 combines with J gene TRBJ1-1; D may be TRBD1 (6 bases). V was clipped by 1 base and J by 3 bases, with 6 bases between them. CDR3 length: 13 residues. CDR1 is SGHTA and CDR2 is FQGNSA in the germline V gene. The CDR3 here is CASSLDRDTEAFF. The CDR3 coding sequence is TGTGCCAGCAGCTTAGACAGGGACACTGAAGCTTTCTTT. The whole variable domain, filled in from reference TRBV7-2 and TRBJ1-1, reads GAGVSQSPSNKVTEKGKDVELRCDPISGHTALYWYRQSLGQGLEFLIYFQGNSAPDKSGLPSDRFSAERTGGSVSTLTIQRTQQEDSAVYLCASSLDRDTEAFFGQGTRLTVV.

This clonotype has more than one count but fewer than ten. The chain links TRBV28 to TRBJ2-5; TRBD1 is a possible D gene (6 bases). The germline V gene has CDR1 MDHEN and CDR2 SYDVKM. V lost 7 bases and J 3 bases, leaving 12 bases between the germline ends. There are 13 residues in the CDR3. CDR3 region: CASTRDKEETQYF. The CDR3 DNA reads TGTGCCAGCACTCGGGACAAAGAAGAGACCCAGTACTTC.

Details on this clonotype: A junction end diverges from the germline sequence, so it may reflect a read error. The rearrangement uses TRBV15 and TRBJ1-2, with unresolved D. CDR1 is LNHNV and CDR2 is YYDKDF in the germline V gene (reference sequence). The length of the CDR3 is 11 residues. The CDR3 sequence: CATSGDYGYTF. For the CDR3, the DNA is TGTGCCACCAGCGGAGATTATGGCTACACCTTC.

The chain is built from TRBV10-3 and TRBJ1-2; 9 bases align to TRBD1. The V and J ends lost 11 bases and 8 bases, in that order; junction bases with no gene match: 6. The germline V gene encodes CDR1 ENHRY and CDR2 SYGVKD. The CDR3 extends over 11 amino acids. This CDR3 is CAVRDRVGYTF. The CDR3 DNA reads TGTGCCGTCCGGGACAGGGTCGGCTACACCTTC.

There are a few counts of this clonotype. The chain couples TRBV5-1 to TRBJ2-5; 7 bases are shared with TRBD1. With 4 bases clipped from V and 5 bases from J, the junction kept 8 bases outside the gene matches. There are 14 residues in the CDR3. The germline gives CDR1 SGHRS, CDR2 YFSETQ. The CDR3 here is CASSAEGGGETQYF. Here the CDR3 DNA reads TGCGCCAGCAGCGCGGAAGGGGGCGGGGAGACCCAGTACTTC.

The chain carries TRBV7-2 and TRBJ2-1, with 7 nucleotides matching TRBD1. Germline-derived CDR1 and CDR2 are SGHTA and FQGNSA. CDR3 size: 16 residues. With V trimmed by 5 bases and J by 3 bases, 10 bases remained unmatched. As DNA, the CDR3 is TGTGCCAGCAGCCATTCGACAGGGTCTTACTACAATGAGCAGTTCTTC. Its protein is CASSHSTGSYYNEQFF.

This clonotype was seen repeatedly, ten times or more. The V gene is TRBV7-2, the J gene TRBJ1-5; 8 positions agree with TRBD1. Losses at the gene ends were 5 bases for V and 6 bases for J; bases not matched to a gene: 9. This CDR3 comprises 15 residues. Germline V CDR1 and CDR2: SGHTA, FQGNSA. This chain's CDR3 is CASSIRTGIGQPQHF. CDR3 DNA: TGTGCCAGCAGCATTCGGACAGGGATCGGTCAGCCCCAGCATTTT.

The genes are TRBV6-5 and TRBJ1-2; D unresolved. Germline V gives CDR1 MNHEY, CDR2 SVGAGI. CDR3 length equals 13 residues. Trimming removed 10 bases from V and 3 bases from J, with 15 bases in between. CDR3 loop: CATNGPRDYGYTF. CDR3 nucleotide sequence: TGTGCCACCAACGGGCCGAGGGACTATGGCTACACCTTC.

This chain uses TRBV6-2 or TRBV6-3 with TRBJ2-1; D perhaps matches TRBD2 (7 bases). V dropped 6 bases and J dropped 9 bases, with 15 bases sitting between them. The CDR3 totals 13 residues. In germline, CDR1 is MNHEY, CDR2 SVGEGT. The CDR3 DNA is TGTGCCAGCAGGGAGGGGGGGCCATTTGAGCAGTTCTTC. It translates to CASREGGPFEQFF.

This chain joins TRBV20-1 and TRBJ2-7; D may be TRBD1 (7 bases). This CDR3 has 14 amino acids. The V end was cut by 1 base, the J end by 3 bases, with 13 bases between. The germline CDR1 and CDR2 sequences are DFQATT and SNEGSKA (reference sequence). CDR3 region: CSARARGDSYEQYF. The CDR3 coding sequence is TGCAGTGCTAGAGCAAGGGGGGACAGCTACGAGCAGTACTTC.

This clonotype has a count of ten or more. The rearrangement joins TRBV7-6 to TRBJ1-2; unclear D gene. CDR1 SGHVS and CDR2 FNYEAQ come from the germline V gene. Trimming removed 1 base at V and 4 bases at J, with 13 bases between. The CDR3 totals 15 residues. The chain's CDR3 is CASSLDTHESYGYTF. The CDR3 DNA follows: TGTGCCAGCAGCTTAGATACGCACGAATCCTATGGCTACACCTTC.

Many counts were recorded for this clonotype. The chain employs TRBV7-8 and TRBJ2-7; D is undetermined. Germline V CDR1 and CDR2: SGHVS, FQNEAQ. The CDR3 is made up of 14 amino acids. With 4 bases removed from V and 1 base from J, the gap between germline ends came to 11 bases. CDR3 nucleotides: TGTGCCAGCAGCTCCTCTAGAAGTTCCTACGAGCAGTACGTC. Translating it yields CASSSSRSSYEQYV.

The chain combines TRBV5-5 with TRBJ1-1; D might be TRBD1 (5 bases). Per the germline V gene, CDR1 is SGHKS and CDR2 is YYEKEE (reference sequence). Deletions cut 0 bases from V and 7 bases from J, with 10 bases between. The CDR3 covers 13 residues. The CDR3: CASSLGGLNEAFF. CDR3 in DNA: TGTGCCAGCAGCTTGGGGGGCCTGAATGAAGCTTTCTTT. Using reference TRBV5-5 and TRBJ1-1 for the parts outside the CDR3, the full variable domain is DAGVTQSPTHLIKTRGQQVTLRCSPISGHKSVSWYQQVLGQGPQFIFQYYEKEERGRGNFPDRFSARQFPNYSSELNVNALLLGDSALYLCASSLGGLNEAFFGQGTRLTVV.